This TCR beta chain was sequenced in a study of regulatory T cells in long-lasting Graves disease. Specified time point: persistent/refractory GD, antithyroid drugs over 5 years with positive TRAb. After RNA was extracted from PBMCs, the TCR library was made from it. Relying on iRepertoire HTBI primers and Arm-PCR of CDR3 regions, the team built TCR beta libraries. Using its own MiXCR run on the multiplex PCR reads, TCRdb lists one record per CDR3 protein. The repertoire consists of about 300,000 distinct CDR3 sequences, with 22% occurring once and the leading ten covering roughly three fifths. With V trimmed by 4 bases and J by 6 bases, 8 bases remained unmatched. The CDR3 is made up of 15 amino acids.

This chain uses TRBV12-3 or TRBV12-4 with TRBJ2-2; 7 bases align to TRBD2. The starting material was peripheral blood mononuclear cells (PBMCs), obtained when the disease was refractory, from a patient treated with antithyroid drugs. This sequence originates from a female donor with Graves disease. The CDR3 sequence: CASSYSGVGPGELFF. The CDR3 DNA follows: TGTGCCAGCAGTTACAGCGGGGTGGGACCCGGGGAGCTGTTTTTT.